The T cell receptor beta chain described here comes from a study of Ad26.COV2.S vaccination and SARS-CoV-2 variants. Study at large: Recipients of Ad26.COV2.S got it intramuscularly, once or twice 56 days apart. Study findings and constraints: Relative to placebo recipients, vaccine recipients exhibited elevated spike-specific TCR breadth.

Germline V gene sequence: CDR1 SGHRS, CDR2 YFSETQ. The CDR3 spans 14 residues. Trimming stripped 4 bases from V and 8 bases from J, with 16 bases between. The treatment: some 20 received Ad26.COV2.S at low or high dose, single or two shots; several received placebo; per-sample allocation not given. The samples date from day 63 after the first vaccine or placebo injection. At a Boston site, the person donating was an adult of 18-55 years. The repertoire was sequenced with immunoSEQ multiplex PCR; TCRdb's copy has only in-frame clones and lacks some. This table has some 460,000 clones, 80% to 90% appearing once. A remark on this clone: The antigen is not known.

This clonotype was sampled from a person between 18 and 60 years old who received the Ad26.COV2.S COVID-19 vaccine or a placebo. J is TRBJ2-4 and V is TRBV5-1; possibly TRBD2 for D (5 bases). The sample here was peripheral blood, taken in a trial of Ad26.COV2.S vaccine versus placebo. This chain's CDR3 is CASSIDRDPYIQYF. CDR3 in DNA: TGCGCCAGCAGCATCGACCGGGATCCATACATTCAGTACTTC.